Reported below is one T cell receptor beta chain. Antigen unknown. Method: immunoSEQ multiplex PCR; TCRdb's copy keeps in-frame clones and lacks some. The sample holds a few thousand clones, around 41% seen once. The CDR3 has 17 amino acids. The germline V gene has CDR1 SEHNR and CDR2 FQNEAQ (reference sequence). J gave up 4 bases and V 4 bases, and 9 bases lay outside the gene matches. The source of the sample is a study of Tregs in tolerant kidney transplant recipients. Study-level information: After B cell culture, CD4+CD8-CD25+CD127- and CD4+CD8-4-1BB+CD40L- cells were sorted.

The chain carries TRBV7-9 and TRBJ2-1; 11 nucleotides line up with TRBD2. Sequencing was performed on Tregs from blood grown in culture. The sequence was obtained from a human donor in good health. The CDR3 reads CASSSPRTSGLYNEQFF. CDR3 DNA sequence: TGTGCCAGCAGCTCCCCTAGGACTAGCGGGCTTTACAATGAGCAGTTCTTC.